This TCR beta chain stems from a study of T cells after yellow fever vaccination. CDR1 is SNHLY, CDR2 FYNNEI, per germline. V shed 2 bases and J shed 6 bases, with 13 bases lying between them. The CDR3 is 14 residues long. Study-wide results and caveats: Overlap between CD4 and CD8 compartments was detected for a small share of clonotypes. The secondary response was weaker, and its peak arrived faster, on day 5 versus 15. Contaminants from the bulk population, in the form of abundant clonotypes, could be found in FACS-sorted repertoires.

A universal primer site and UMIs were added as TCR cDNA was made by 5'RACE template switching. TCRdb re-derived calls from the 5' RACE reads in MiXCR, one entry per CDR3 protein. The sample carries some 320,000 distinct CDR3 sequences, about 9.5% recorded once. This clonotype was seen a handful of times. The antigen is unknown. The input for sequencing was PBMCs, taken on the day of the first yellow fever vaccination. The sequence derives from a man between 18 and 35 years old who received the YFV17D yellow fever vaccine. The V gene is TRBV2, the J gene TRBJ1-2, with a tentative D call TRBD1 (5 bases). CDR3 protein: CASSEQGEGNGYTF. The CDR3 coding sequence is TGTGCCAGCAGTGAACAAGGGGAGGGGAATGGCTACACCTTC.